This is a list of T cell receptor beta chains from one sample in a study of response to subunit inactivated influenza vaccine. Each CDR3 protein is one row after TCRdb ran MiXCR on the RT-PCR reads. This table holds about 520,000 distinct CDR3 sequences, 9.5% to 13% found once. Sample: PBMCs from blood, taken 45 days after vaccination. These TCRs come from a middle-aged man who received an inactivated influenza vaccine. The conserved cysteine and the conserved F or W are not part of the CDR3 here.

ASSRGTSAYEQY	TRBV18
ASTLSFQETQY	TRBV6-1
ASSLRGPLAKNIQY	TRBV12-3/TRBV12-4
ASSPLAGTGAYEQY	TRBV3-1
ATREAGELF	TRBV10-3
ASSEAALLTYEQY	TRBV2
ASSYILGTAYEQY	TRBV6-2/TRBV6-3
ASSQGASGGSSSYNEQF	TRBV3-1
ASSLGGAGDQPQH	TRBV5-1
ASSESGTTNTEAF	TRBV2